This T cell receptor (beta chain) came from a study of T cell changes during pregnancy in multiple sclerosis. The count of this clone is one. V was clipped by 0 bases and J by 1 base; unmatched bases: 0. Germline V gene sequence: CDR1 GTSNPN, CDR2 SVGIG (reference sequence). This CDR3 region has 14 residues. Clones were read by immunoSEQ multiplex PCR, and TCRdb kept only the in-frame ones, dropping some. The repertoire has around 62,000 clones, approximately 93% of them found once; the top ten carry less than 5%. The specimen comprised CD8+ T cells from peripheral blood mononuclear cells, sampled in the second trimester of pregnancy. The rearrangement uses TRBV30 and TRBJ1-1; 9 positions match TRBD1. This sequence originates from a female donor with multiple sclerosis, enrolled in a pregnancy study. In nucleotides, the CDR3 is TGTGCCTGGAGTGTGGGACAGGGGAACACTGAAGCTTTCTTT. It encodes CAWSVGQGNTEAFF.